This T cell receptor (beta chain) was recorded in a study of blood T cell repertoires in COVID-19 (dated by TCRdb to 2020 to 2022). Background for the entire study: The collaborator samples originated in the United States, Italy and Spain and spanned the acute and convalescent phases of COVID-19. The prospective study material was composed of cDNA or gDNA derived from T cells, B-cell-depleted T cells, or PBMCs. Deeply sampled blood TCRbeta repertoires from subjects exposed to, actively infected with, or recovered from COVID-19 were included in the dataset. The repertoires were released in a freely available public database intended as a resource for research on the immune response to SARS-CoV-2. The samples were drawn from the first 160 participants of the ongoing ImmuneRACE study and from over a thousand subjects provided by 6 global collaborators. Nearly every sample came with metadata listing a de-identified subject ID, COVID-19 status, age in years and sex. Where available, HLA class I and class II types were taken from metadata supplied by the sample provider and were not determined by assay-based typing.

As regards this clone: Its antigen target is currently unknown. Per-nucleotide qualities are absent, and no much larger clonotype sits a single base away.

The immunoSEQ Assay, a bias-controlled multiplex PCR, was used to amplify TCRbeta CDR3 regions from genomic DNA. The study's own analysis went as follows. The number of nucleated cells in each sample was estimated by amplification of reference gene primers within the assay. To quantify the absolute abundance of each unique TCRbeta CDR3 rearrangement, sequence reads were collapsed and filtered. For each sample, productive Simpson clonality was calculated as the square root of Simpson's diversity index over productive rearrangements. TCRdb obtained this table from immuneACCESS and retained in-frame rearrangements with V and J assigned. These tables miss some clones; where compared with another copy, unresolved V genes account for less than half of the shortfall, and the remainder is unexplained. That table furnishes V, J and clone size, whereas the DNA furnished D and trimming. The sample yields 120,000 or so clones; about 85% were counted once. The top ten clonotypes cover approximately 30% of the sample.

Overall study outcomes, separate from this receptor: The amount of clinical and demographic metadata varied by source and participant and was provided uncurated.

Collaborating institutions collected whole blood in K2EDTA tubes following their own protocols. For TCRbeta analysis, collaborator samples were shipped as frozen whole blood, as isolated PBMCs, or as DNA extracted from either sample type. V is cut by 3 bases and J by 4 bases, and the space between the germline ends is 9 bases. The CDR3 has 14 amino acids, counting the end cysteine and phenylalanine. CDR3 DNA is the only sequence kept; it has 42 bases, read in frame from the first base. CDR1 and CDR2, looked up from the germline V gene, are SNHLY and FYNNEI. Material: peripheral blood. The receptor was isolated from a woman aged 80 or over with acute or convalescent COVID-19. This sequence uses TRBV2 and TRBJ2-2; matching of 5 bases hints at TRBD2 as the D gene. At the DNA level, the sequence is TGTGCCAGCAGTGATCGAGGGCGCACCGGGGAGCTGTTTTTT. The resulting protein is CASSDRGRTGELFF.